One sample yielded the 30 T cell receptor beta chains listed below, sequenced in a study of monozygotic twins with inflammatory bowel disease. TCRdb reprocessed the 5' RACE reads and stores each CDR3 protein as one record, lacking DNA. This sample's table has a few hundred thousand distinct CDR3 sequences. Specimen: blood. These receptor sequences come from a human donor with ulcerative colitis or Crohn's disease, or a healthy co-twin of an affected twin (not recorded which).

This CDR3 is CASSVLSGGNTEAFF. The chain links TRBV9 to TRBJ1-1; the D gene TCRdb calls, TRBD1, cannot be checked with no DNA. Germline CDR1 is SGDLS and CDR2 is YYNGEE. The CDR3 has 15 amino acids. The full variable domain, with the rest looked up from reference TRBV9 and TRBJ1-1, is DSGVTQTPKHLITATGQRVTLRCSPRSGDLSVYWYQQSLDQGLQFLIQYYNGEERAKGNILERFSAQQFPDLHSELNLSSLELGDSALYFCASSVLSGGNTEAFFGQGTRLTVV.

This rearrangement joins TRBV3-1 to TRBJ1-1. The germline gives CDR1 LGHDT, CDR2 YNNKEL (reference sequence). This CDR3 is built from 14 residues. The CDR3 protein is CASSQEFVPIEAFF.

The V gene is TRBV5-1, the J gene TRBJ2-5; lacking DNA, the TRBD2 call made by TCRdb goes unchecked. Germline V gives CDR1 SGHRS, CDR2 YFSETQ. CDR3 length: 16 residues. The CDR3 reads CASSFLAQSIQETQYF.

CDR3 loop: CASSLARGAYNEQFF. This rearrangement joins TRBV7-2 to TRBJ2-1; the D call of TRBD1 rests on TCRdb alone, since no DNA is present to check it. Germline CDR1 and CDR2: SGHTA and FQGNSA. CDR3 length: 15 residues.

The chain recombines TRBV4-1 with TRBJ2-5; TCRdb lists TRBD1, though no DNA is available to test this call. Germline CDR1 and CDR2: MGHRA and YSYEKL. The length of the CDR3 is 16 residues. CDR3 loop: CASSQRDKADGETQYF.

The chain is built from TRBV7-2 and TRBJ2-1; the TCRdb D gene call, TRBD1, has no DNA to confirm it. CDR3 size: 15 residues. CDR1 is SGHTA, CDR2 FQGNSA, per germline. The CDR3: CASSLESQGYNEQFF. The full variable domain, with the rest looked up from reference TRBV7-2 and TRBJ2-1, is GAGVSQSPSNKVTEKGKDVELRCDPISGHTALYWYRQSLGQGLEFLIYFQGNSAPDKSGLPSDRFSAERTGGSVSTLTIQRTQQEDSAVYLCASSLESQGYNEQFFGPGTRLTVL.

The V call is TRBV7-2, the J call TRBJ2-7. CDR3 size: 14 residues. CDR1 and CDR2 (germline): SGHTA, FQGNSA. This CDR3 reads CASSLIGRAGEQYF.

The J gene is TRBJ1-3, the V gene TRBV9; TCRdb reports TRBD1, a call that lacks DNA to check it against. CDR1 is SGDLS, CDR2 YYNGEE, per germline. The CDR3 contains 15 residues. CDR3 sequence: CASSNSQGAGNTIYF. Complete variable domain (other parts from reference TRBV9 and TRBJ1-3): DSGVTQTPKHLITATGQRVTLRCSPRSGDLSVYWYQQSLDQGLQFLIQYYNGEERAKGNILERFSAQQFPDLHSELNLSSLELGDSALYFCASSNSQGAGNTIYFGEGSWLTVV.

The chain is built from TRBV19 and TRBJ1-4; absent DNA, TCRdb's TRBD1 call cannot be checked. Germline V gene sequence: CDR1 LNHDA, CDR2 SQIVND (reference sequence). The CDR3 length is 17 residues. CDR3 loop: CASSSPGQPATNEKLFF.

V is TRBV5-1 and J is TRBJ1-2. The germline CDR1 and CDR2 sequences are SGHRS and YFSETQ. The length of the CDR3 is 14 residues. The CDR3 loop is CASSLEVRNYGYTF.

This chain links TRBV4-1 with TRBJ2-1; TCRdb gives TRBD2 as the D gene, but with no DNA this cannot be confirmed. Looked up from germline, CDR1 is MGHRA and CDR2 is YSYEKL. This CDR3 spans 13 amino acids. This CDR3 is CASSQDRAPKQFF.

CDR3 residues: CASSLAGGQPQHF. This rearrangement joins TRBV7-9 to TRBJ1-5; no DNA is available, so the TRBD1 call from TCRdb remains unchecked. The CDR3 loop spans 13 amino acids. The V gene's germline CDR1 is SEHNR and CDR2 FQNEAQ (reference sequence).

This sequence joins TRBV6-2 or TRBV6-3 and TRBJ1-1; TCRdb gives TRBD1 as the D gene, but with no DNA this cannot be confirmed. This CDR3 has 16 residues. CDR1 and CDR2 from the germline V gene are MNHEY and SVGEGT. The CDR3 sequence: CASAPGPGKNGTEAFF.

This rearrangement joins TRBV20-1 to TRBJ1-5; the D call from TCRdb, TRBD1, cannot be confirmed without DNA. The CDR3 runs 16 residues. Germline CDR1 and CDR2: DFQATT and SNEGSKA (reference sequence). The CDR3 reads CSARDPTQGNNQPQHF.

The chain uses TRBV5-1 and TRBJ1-4. The germline CDR1 and CDR2 sequences are SGHRS and YFSETQ. The CDR3 runs 13 residues. The CDR3: CASSLDRSEKLFF.

The genes are TRBV12-3 or TRBV12-4 and TRBJ2-1; without DNA, the TCRdb call of TRBD2 cannot be checked. The CDR3 loop spans 14 amino acids. The CDR3 is CASRGTGGVLEQFF.

This sequence joins TRBV20-1 and TRBJ2-7; the D call of TRBD2 rests on TCRdb alone, since no DNA is present to check it. The CDR3 is 14 amino acids. CDR1 and CDR2 from the germline V gene are DFQATT and SNEGSKA (reference sequence). CDR3 amino acids: CSASNPVQNYEQYF.

The chain links TRBV20-1 to TRBJ1-2. Germline loops: CDR1 DFQATT, CDR2 SNEGSKA (reference sequence). The CDR3 runs to 13 residues. This CDR3 is CSADMRRAGGYTF.

This sequence joins TRBV6-1 and TRBJ2-3; TCRdb indicates TRBD2, and absent DNA this call remains unverified. The CDR3 is 16 residues long. Germline V gives CDR1 MNHNS, CDR2 SASEGT. CDR3 loop: CASSPRDGTTGDTQYF.

J is TRBJ1-2 and V is TRBV19; TCRdb's assignment of TRBD1 cannot be checked, as there is no DNA. The germline gives CDR1 LNHDA, CDR2 SQIVND (reference sequence). This CDR3 comprises 12 residues. The CDR3 sequence: CATSPGTYGYTF.

The V and J genes are TRBV18 and TRBJ1-1; TCRdb lists TRBD1, though no DNA is available to test this call. CDR1 and CDR2 from the germline V gene are KGHSH and LQKENI. This CDR3 region has 14 residues. CDR3 sequence reads: CASSPQGQNTEAFF.

The genes are TRBV20-1 and TRBJ2-7; TCRdb's D call, TRBD2, is unchecked because there is no DNA. The CDR3 consists of 13 residues. CDR1 and CDR2 from the germline V gene are DFQATT and SNEGSKA (reference sequence). The CDR3 spells CSASVTSGYEQYF.

The chain joins TRBV7-9 to TRBJ1-3; TCRdb gives TRBD1 as the D gene, but with no DNA this cannot be confirmed. Germline V CDR1 and CDR2: SEHNR, FQNEAQ (reference sequence). CDR3 length: 16 residues. This CDR3 reads CASSLGAPVSGNTIYF. The variable domain in full, with the rest retrieved from reference TRBV7-9 and TRBJ1-3, is DTGVSQNPRHKITKRGQNVTFRCDPISEHNRLYWYRQTLGQGPEFLTYFQNEAQLEKSRLLSDRFSAERPKGSFSTLEIQRTEQGDSAMYLCASSLGAPVSGNTIYFGEGSWLTVV.

The chain is built from TRBV5-1 and TRBJ2-3. The CDR3 runs to 12 residues. The germline V gene has CDR1 SGHRS and CDR2 YFSETQ. CDR3 residues: CASSELEDTQYF.

CDR3 region: CSARRAGVWYEQYF. The rearrangement joins TRBV20-1 to TRBJ2-7; TCRdb names TRBD1, which stays unverified in the absence of DNA. CDR1 is DFQATT, CDR2 SNEGSKA, per germline (reference sequence). The CDR3 consists of 14 residues.

The chain employs TRBV20-1 and TRBJ2-1. There are 13 residues in the CDR3. In germline, CDR1 is DFQATT, CDR2 SNEGSKA (reference sequence). The CDR3 protein is CSARDYNYNEQFF.

The chain joins TRBV5-6 to TRBJ2-7; no DNA is available, so the TRBD1 call from TCRdb remains unchecked. The CDR3 has 13 residues. From germline, CDR1 is SGHDT and CDR2 YYEEEE. This CDR3 is CASSPGVSYEQYF.

The chain employs TRBV2 and TRBJ2-5; TCRdb indicates TRBD1, and absent DNA this call remains unverified. This CDR3 is built from 14 residues. The V gene's germline CDR1 is SNHLY and CDR2 FYNNEI. This CDR3 reads CASSETEGTETQYF.

The CDR3: CASRTYSDGYTF. This rearrangement joins TRBV12-3 or TRBV12-4 to TRBJ1-2. This CDR3 has 12 amino acids.

This chain connects TRBV5-8 to TRBJ1-5. Germline V gene sequence: CDR1 SGHTS, CDR2 YDEGEE. This CDR3 has 15 residues. CDR3 region: CASSLGANSNQPQHF.